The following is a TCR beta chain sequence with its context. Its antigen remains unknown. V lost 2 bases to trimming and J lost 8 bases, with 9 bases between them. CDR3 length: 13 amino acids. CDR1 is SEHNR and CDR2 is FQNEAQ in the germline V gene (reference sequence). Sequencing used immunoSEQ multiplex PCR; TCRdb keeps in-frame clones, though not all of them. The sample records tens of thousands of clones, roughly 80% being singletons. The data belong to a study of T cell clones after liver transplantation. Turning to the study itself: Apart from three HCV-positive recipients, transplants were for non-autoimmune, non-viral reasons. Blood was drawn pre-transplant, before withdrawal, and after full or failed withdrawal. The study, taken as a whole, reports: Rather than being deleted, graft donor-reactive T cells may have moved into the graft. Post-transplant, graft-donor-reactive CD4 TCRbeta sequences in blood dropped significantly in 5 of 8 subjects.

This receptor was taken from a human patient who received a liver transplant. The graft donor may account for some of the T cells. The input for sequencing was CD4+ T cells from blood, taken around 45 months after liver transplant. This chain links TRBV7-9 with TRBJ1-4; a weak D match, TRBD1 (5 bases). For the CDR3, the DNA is TGTGCCAGCAGCTTACAGGGTTGGGAAAAACTGTTTTTT. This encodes CASSLQGWEKLFF.